The next 10 T cell receptor beta chains were all read from a single sample in a study of blood T cell repertoires in COVID-19. Data came from immunoSEQ multiplex PCR; TCRdb stores just in-frame clones and leaves some out. The table includes approximately 79,000 clones, 80% detected once. Sequenced material: peripheral blood. Receptors originate from a man between 50 and 59 years old with COVID-19, enrolled during active disease.

As for this clone: One end of the junction is discordant with germline, which a read error may explain. CDR3 amino acids: CASSLRDSLVETQYF. In DNA form, the CDR3 reads TGTGCTAGCAGCCTAAGGGACAGTTTAGTAGAGACCCAGTACTTC. The J gene is TRBJ2-5, the V gene TRBV7-7, with 7 bases identical to TRBD1. The CDR3 length is 15 residues. Germline assignment: CDR1 SSHAT and CDR2 FNYEAQ (reference sequence).

This chain uses TRBV23-1 with TRBJ2-5; D might be TRBD2 (7 bases). TRBV23-1 is reported as an ORF; its role is uncertain. V gave up 0 bases and J gave up 5 bases, with 10 bases separating them. This CDR3 has 14 amino acids. In DNA form, the CDR3 reads TGCGCCAGCAGTCAATCGGGGGGGGCCGAGACCCAGTACTTC. This translates into CASSQSGGAETQYF.

This chain links TRBV5-1 with TRBJ2-5; 7 nucleotides match TRBD2. Germline V CDR1 and CDR2: SGHRS, YFSETQ. This CDR3 is built from 16 residues. V gave up 4 bases and J gave up 0 bases; unmatched junction bases: 9. The CDR3 region is CASSQGGLADQETQYF. DNA of the CDR3: TGCGCCAGCAGCCAAGGCGGTCTAGCGGACCAAGAGACCCAGTACTTC. Full variable domain (rest looked up from reference TRBV5-1 and TRBJ2-5): KAGVTQTPRYLIKTRGQQVTLSCSPISGHRSVSWYQQTPGQGLQFLFEYFSETQRNKGNFPGRFSGRQFSNSRSEMNVSTLELGDSALYLCASSQGGLADQETQYFGPGTRLLVL.

The V and J genes are TRBV10-3 and TRBJ2-3; TRBD1 matches at 10 bases. V gave up 5 bases and J gave up 3 bases; unmatched junction bases: 5. The germline gives CDR1 ENHRY, CDR2 SYGVKD. This CDR3 has 15 residues. The CDR3: CAISHRDRGTDTQYF. The CDR3 DNA sequence: TGTGCCATCAGTCACCGGGACAGGGGTACAGATACGCAGTATTTT.

The chain couples TRBV4-1 to TRBJ1-5, with TRBD1 identical over 8 bases. Germline V lookup: CDR1 MGHRA, CDR2 YSYEKL. This CDR3 is built from 13 residues. The J segment lost 7 bases and the V segment lost 6 bases, leaving 5 bases of the junction unmatched. CDR3 sequence (DNA): TGCGCCAGCAGTCAGGGGGCTGGACAGCCCCAGCATTTT. This translates into CASSQGAGQPQHF.

V is TRBV29-1 and J is TRBJ1-1, with D perhaps TRBD1 (6 bases). V lost 5 bases and J lost 4, with 11 bases in between. The CDR3 consists of 12 residues. The germline CDR1 and CDR2 sequences are SQVTM and ANQGSEA. CDR3 bases: TGCAGCGTTCTAGGGGGGGGCACTGAAGCTTTCTTT. Translating gives CSVLGGGTEAFF.

V gene TRBV5-1 combines with J gene TRBJ2-1; D unresolved. CDR1 and CDR2 (germline): SGHRS, YFSETQ. V lost 4 bases to trimming and J lost 7 bases, with 12 bases between them. CDR3 size: 13 residues. Written as DNA, the CDR3 is TGCGCCAGCAGCGGCTCCGCCAGGAATGAGCAGTTCTTC. Its translation: CASSGSARNEQFF. The full variable domain, rest sourced from reference TRBV5-1 and TRBJ2-1, is KAGVTQTPRYLIKTRGQQVTLSCSPISGHRSVSWYQQTPGQGLQFLFEYFSETQRNKGNFPGRFSGRQFSNSRSEMNVSTLELGDSALYLCASSGSARNEQFFGPGTRLTVL.

The V gene is TRBV5-1, the J gene TRBJ2-5; TRBD2 matches at 14 bases. This CDR3 spans 17 amino acids. Germline V CDR1 and CDR2: SGHRS, YFSETQ. J lost 5 bases, V lost 3 bases, and 9 bases had no gene match. The CDR3 is CASSSMTSGRAWETQYF. As DNA, the CDR3 is TGCGCCAGCAGCTCTATGACTAGCGGGAGGGCATGGGAGACCCAGTACTTC.

The chain is built from TRBV7-2 and TRBJ1-4; weak D call: TRBD1 (5 bases). The CDR3 totals 14 residues. Germline-derived CDR1 and CDR2 are SGHTA and FQGNSA. The ends were cut back, 5 bases at V and 6 bases at J, with 13 bases in the middle. CDR3 nucleotides: TGTGCCAGCAGCCCCTTCGGGGGTTATGAAAAACTGTTTTTT. It encodes CASSPFGGYEKLFF.

The CDR3 nucleotides are TGTGCCAGCAGCTTGGCTGGACAGGCCAACAATGAGCAGTTCTTC. Its protein is CASSLAGQANNEQFF. This chain uses TRBV7-3 with TRBJ2-1; 7 bases are shared with TRBD1. There are 15 residues in the CDR3. CDR1 is SGHTA and CDR2 is FQGTGA in the germline V gene. With 3 bases clipped from V and 5 bases from J, the junction kept 7 bases outside the gene matches. Supplemented by reference TRBV7-3 and TRBJ2-1, the full variable domain reads GAGVSQTPSNKVTEKGKYVELRCDPISGHTALYWYRQSLGQGPEFLIYFQGTGAADDSGLPNDRFFAVRPEGSVSTLKIQRTERGDSAVYLCASSLAGQANNEQFFGPGTRLTVL.